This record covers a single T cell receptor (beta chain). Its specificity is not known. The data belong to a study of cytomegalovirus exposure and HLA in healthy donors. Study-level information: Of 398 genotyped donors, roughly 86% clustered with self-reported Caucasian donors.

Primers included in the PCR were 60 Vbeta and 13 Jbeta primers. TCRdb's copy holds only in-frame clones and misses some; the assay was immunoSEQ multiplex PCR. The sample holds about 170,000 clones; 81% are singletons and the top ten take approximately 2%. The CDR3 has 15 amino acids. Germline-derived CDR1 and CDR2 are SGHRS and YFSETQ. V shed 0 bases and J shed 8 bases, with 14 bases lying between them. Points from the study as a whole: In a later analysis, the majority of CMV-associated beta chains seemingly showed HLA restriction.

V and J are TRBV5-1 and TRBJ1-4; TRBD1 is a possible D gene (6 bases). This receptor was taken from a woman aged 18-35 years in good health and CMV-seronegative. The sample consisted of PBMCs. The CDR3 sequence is CASSLVAGVEEKLFF. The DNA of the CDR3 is TGCGCCAGCAGCTTGGTGGCAGGGGTAGAGGAAAAACTGTTTTTT. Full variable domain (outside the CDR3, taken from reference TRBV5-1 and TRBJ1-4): KAGVTQTPRYLIKTRGQQVTLSCSPISGHRSVSWYQQTPGQGLQFLFEYFSETQRNKGNFPGRFSGRQFSNSRSEMNVSTLELGDSALYLCASSLVAGVEEKLFFGSGTQLSVL.